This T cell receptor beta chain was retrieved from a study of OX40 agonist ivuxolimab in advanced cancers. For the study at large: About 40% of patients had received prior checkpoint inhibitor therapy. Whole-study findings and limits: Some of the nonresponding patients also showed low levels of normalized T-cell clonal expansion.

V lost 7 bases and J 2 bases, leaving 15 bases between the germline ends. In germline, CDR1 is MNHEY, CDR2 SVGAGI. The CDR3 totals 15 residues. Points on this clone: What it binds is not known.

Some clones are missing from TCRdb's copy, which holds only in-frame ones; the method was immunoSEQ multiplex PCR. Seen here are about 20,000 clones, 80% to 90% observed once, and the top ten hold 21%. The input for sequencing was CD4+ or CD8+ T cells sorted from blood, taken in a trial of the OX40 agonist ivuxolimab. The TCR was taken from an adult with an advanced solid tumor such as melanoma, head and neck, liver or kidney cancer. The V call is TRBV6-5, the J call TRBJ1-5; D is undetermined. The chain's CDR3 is CASTTLPLGNQPQHF. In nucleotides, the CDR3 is TGTGCCAGCACCACGCTCCCCCTCGGCAATCAGCCCCAGCATTTT.